Presented here are 12 T cell receptor beta chains from one specimen sequenced in a study of blood T cell repertoires in COVID-19. Measured with immunoSEQ multiplex PCR; TCRdb has only the in-frame clones, and not every one. Among about 100,000 clones listed, 80% to 90% were seen once. Sequenced sample: peripheral blood. These receptors came from a man aged 80 or over with active or convalescent COVID-19.

This clone was found once. J is TRBJ1-2 and V is TRBV6-5, with TRBD1 matching over 11 bases. The V gene end was trimmed by 4 bases and the J gene end by 2 bases; junction bases not matched to a gene: 3. Looked up from germline, CDR1 is MNHEY and CDR2 is SVGAGI. The CDR3 has 15 amino acids. Here the CDR3 DNA reads TGTGCCAGCAGTTCTTGGACAGGGGGCAACTATGGCTACACCTTC. This translates into CASSSWTGGNYGYTF.

This sequence joins TRBV27 and TRBJ2-3, with 7 positions matching TRBD2. The V gene end was trimmed by 8 bases and the J gene end by 7 bases; junction bases not matched to a gene: 9. CDR1 is MNHEY and CDR2 is SMNVEV in the germline V gene (reference sequence). CDR3 length: 13 amino acids. The chain's CDR3 is CASGKTSLHTQYF. The DNA of the CDR3 is TGTGCCAGCGGAAAGACTAGCCTTCATACGCAGTATTTT.

This CDR3 is CASSSDRLKNTIYF. The CDR3 DNA reads as TGCGCCAGCAGCTCGGACAGGCTCAAAAACACCATATATTTT. The rearrangement joins TRBV5-1 to TRBJ1-3; 7 nucleotides line up with TRBD1. Trimming at V came to 3 bases and at J to 6 bases, leaving 6 bases not matched to a gene. Germline CDR1 is SGHRS and CDR2 is YFSETQ. The CDR3 sequence is 14 residues long.

The chain joins TRBV7-9 to TRBJ1-2; D ambiguous. Germline CDR1 is SEHNR and CDR2 is FQNEAQ (reference sequence). The ends were cut back, 1 base at V and 5 bases at J, with 5 bases in the middle. CDR3 length: 12 amino acids. The CDR3 DNA follows: TGTGCCAGCAGCTTAGAAGCGTATGGCTACACCTTC. Its translation: CASSLEAYGYTF.

The rearrangement uses TRBV5-6 and TRBJ1-2; 7 positions match TRBD1. With 3 bases clipped from V and 3 bases from J, the junction kept 17 bases outside the gene matches. Germline V gene lookup returns CDR1 SGHDT and CDR2 YYEEEE. The CDR3 covers 18 residues. This chain's CDR3 is CASSSPKLDRASYYGYTF. As DNA, the CDR3 is TGTGCCAGCAGCTCCCCAAAACTCGACAGGGCCTCCTACTATGGCTACACCTTC.

This sequence joins TRBV6-2 or TRBV6-3 and TRBJ2-3; possible D gene TRBD2, 6 bases. Trimming cost V 2 bases and J 8 bases, with 14 bases left between them. The CDR3 has 14 amino acids. Germline CDR1 is MNHEY and CDR2 is SVGEGT. The CDR3 loop is CASSYRERGTTQYF. The CDR3 DNA reads as TGTGCCAGCAGTTACCGGGAACGGGGGACTACGCAGTATTTT.

The chain has TRBV30 and TRBJ1-2, with D perhaps TRBD1 (5 bases). Germline V gene sequence: CDR1 GTSNPN, CDR2 SVGIG (reference sequence). Trimming pared 0 bases from V and 8 bases from J, leaving 16 bases between. The CDR3 has 14 residues. DNA of the CDR3: TGTGCCTGGAGTGTCGATAGGGGTTTTGTCGGCTACACCTTC. Translation: CAWSVDRGFVGYTF.

The CDR3 here is CASSYSYRETQYF. The CDR3 DNA is TGTGCCAGCAGTTACTCGTATCGAGAGACCCAGTACTTC. The rearrangement links TRBV6-5 to TRBJ2-5; D is unclear. The CDR3 totals 13 residues. Trimming took 0 bases from V and 4 from J, leaving 6 bases between them. Germline CDR1 is MNHEY and CDR2 is SVGAGI.

The rearrangement links TRBV4-3 to TRBJ2-7; the D gene is possibly TRBD1 (6 bases). This CDR3 spans 16 amino acids. Germline assignment: CDR1 LGHNA and CDR2 YSLEER. V was pared by 3 bases and J by 6 bases, with 21 bases between. CDR3: CASSHRSGTPLPEQYF. CDR3 coding DNA: TGCGCCAGCAGCCATCGATCAGGGACACCCCTCCCCGAGCAGTACTTC.

This clone was detected a few times. The chain couples TRBV11-2 to TRBJ1-4, with 8 bases identical to TRBD1. The CDR3 is 18 amino acids. Trimming at V came to 5 bases and at J to 0 bases, leaving 11 bases not matched to a gene. Germline CDR1 and CDR2: SGHAT and FQNNGV. CDR3 DNA sequence: TGTGCCAGCAGCCGTGGACAGGGCCTAATTGCAACTAATGAAAAACTGTTTTTT. Its protein product is CASSRGQGLIATNEKLFF.

V is TRBV15 and J is TRBJ1-1, with 8 bases fitting TRBD1. J was trimmed by 4 bases and V by 3 bases; bases with no gene match: 4. The CDR3 extends over 14 amino acids. Germline CDR1 LNHNV, CDR2 YYDKDF (reference sequence). The CDR3 sequence is CATSRDRATTEAFF. CDR3 nucleotides: TGTGCCACCAGCAGGGACAGGGCTACCACTGAAGCTTTCTTT.

The rearrangement links TRBV7-2 to TRBJ2-5, with TRBD1 matching 7 bases. Germline trimming cut 5 bases from V and 1 base from J; bases unmatched to any gene: 4. The CDR3 is 14 residues long. CDR1 is SGHTA and CDR2 is FQGNSA in the germline V gene. The CDR3 sequence is CASSVTGSQETQYF. DNA of the CDR3: TGTGCCAGCAGCGTGACAGGGAGCCAAGAGACCCAGTACTTC.